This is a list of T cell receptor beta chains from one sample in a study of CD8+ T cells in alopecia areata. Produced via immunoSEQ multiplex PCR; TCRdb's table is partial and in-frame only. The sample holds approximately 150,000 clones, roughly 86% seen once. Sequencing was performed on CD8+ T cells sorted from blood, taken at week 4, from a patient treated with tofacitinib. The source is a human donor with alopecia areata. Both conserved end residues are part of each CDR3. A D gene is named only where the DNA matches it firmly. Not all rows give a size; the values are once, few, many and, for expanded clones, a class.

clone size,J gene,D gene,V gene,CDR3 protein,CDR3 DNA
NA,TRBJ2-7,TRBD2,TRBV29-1,CSVEERGYEQYF,TGCAGCGTTGAAGAGCGGGGGTACGAGCAGTACTTC
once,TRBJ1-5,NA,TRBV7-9,CASSLSGRDQPQHF,TGTGCCAGCAGCTTAAGCGGGAGAGATCAGCCCCAGCATTTT
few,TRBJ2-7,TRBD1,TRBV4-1,CASSPRTGNYEQYF,TGCGCCAGCAGCCCCAGGACAGGGAACTACGAGCAGTACTTC
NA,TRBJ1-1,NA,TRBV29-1,CSVGPGENTEAFF,TGCAGCGTAGGACCGGGAGAGAACACTGAAGCTTTCTTT
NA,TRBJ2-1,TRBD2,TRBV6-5,CASRSRDYSYNEQFF,TGTGCCAGCAGATCAAGGGACTACTCCTACAATGAGCAGTTCTTC
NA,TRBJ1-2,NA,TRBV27,CASSFSGGRGTNYGYTF,TGTGCCAGCAGTTTCTCGGGGGGCAGGGGTACGAACTATGGCTACACCTTC
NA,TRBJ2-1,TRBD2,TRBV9,CASSGTSGDAYNEQFF,TGTGCCAGCAGCGGGACTAGCGGGGACGCCTACAATGAGCAGTTCTTC
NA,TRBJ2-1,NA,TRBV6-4,CASSDSGFF,TGTGCCAGCAGTGACTCCGGGTTCTTC
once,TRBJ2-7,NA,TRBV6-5,CASRYDTTYEQYF,TGTGCCAGCAGATATGACACCACCTACGAGCAGTACTTC
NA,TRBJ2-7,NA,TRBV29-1,CSVEYSSTGRAYEQYF,TGCAGCGTTGAGTATTCCTCAACGGGCCGGGCCTACGAGCAGTACTTC
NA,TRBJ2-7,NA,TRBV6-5,CASRLGLNYEQYF,TGTGCCAGCAGATTGGGCCTTAACTACGAGCAGTACTTC
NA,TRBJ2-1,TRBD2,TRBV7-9,CASSTWTSGDNEQFF,TGTGCCAGCAGCACCTGGACTAGCGGGGACAATGAGCAGTTCTTC
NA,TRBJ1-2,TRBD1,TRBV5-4,CASSGRGTANYGYTF,TGTGCCAGCAGCGGTCGGGGGACAGCTAACTATGGCTACACCTTC
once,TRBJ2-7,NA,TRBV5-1,CASSFSPSYEQYF,TGCGCCAGCAGCTTTTCCCCCTCCTACGAGCAGTACTTC
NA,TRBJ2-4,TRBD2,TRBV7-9,CASSSLAGGAKNIQYF,TGTGCCAGCAGCTCCCTAGCGGGAGGGGCCAAAAACATTCAGTACTTC
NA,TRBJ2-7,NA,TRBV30,CAGQFDSYEQYF,TGTGCCGGACAATTCGACAGCTACGAGCAGTACTTC
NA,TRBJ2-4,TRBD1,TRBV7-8,CASSTGGPKNIQYF,TGTGCCAGCAGCACAGGGGGCCCCAAAAACATTCAGTACTTC
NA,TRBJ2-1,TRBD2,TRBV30,CAWNGGRGDEQFF,TGTGCCTGGAACGGCGGGAGGGGCGATGAGCAGTTCTTC
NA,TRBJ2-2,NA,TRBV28,CASRGSGTRSNTGELFF,TGTGCCAGCAGGGGATCCGGGACACGGTCCAACACCGGGGAGCTGTTTTTT
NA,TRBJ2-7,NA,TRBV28,CASEAVEAYEQYF,TGTGCCAGCGAGGCCGTGGAGGCCTACGAGCAGTACTTC
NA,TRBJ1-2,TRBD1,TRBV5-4,CASFLAKGQVKSRRGYTF,TGTGCCAGCTTTCTAGCGAAGGGACAGGTGAAGAGCCGGCGGGGCTACACCTTC
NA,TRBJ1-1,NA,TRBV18,CASSPVTKNTEAFF,TGTGCCAGCTCACCAGTAACAAAAAACACTGAAGCTTTCTTT
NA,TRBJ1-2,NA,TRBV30,CARYRANYGYTF,TGTGCCCGATATAGGGCCAACTATGGCTACACCTTC
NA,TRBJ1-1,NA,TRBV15,CATSRGRDLSEAFF,TGTGCCACCAGCAGAGGCAGGGACCTCTCTGAAGCTTTCTTT
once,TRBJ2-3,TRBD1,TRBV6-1,CASRVTGWTDTQYF,TGTGCCAGCAGGGTGACAGGGTGGACAGATACGCAGTATTTT
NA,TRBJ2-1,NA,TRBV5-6,CASSGSLVPSYNEQFF,TGTGCCAGCAGCGGCAGCCTAGTGCCCTCCTACAATGAGCAGTTCTTC
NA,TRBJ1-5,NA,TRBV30,CAWSVGAGTQPQHF,TGTGCCTGGAGTGTAGGGGCAGGCACTCAGCCCCAGCATTTT
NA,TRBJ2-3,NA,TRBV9,CASSEVGSEDTQYF,TGTGCCAGCAGCGAGGTAGGGTCGGAAGATACGCAGTATTTT
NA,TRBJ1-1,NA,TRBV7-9,CASSLAATEAFF,TGTGCCAGCAGCCTCGCAGCGACTGAAGCTTTCTTT
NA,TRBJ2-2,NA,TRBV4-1,CASSQVETPVGELFF,TGCGCCAGCAGCCAAGTTGAAACCCCCGTCGGGGAGCTGTTTTTT
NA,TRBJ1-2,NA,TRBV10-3,CAISDGGSYGYTF,TGTGCCATCAGTGACGGGGGGAGCTATGGCTACACCTTC
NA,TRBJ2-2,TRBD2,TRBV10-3,CAIREEGLAGVRASTGELFF,TGTGCCATCAGAGAAGAGGGACTAGCGGGAGTCAGGGCGTCTACCGGGGAGCTGTTTTTT
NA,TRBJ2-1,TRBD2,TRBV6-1,CASSAGTSRNNEQFF,TGTGCCAGCAGTGCCGGGACTAGCCGGAACAATGAGCAGTTCTTC
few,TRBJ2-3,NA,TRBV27,CASSLSAGTDTQYF,TGTGCCAGCAGTTTATCGGCAGGCACAGATACGCAGTATTTT
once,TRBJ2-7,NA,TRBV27,CASSPRGGAYEQYF,TGTGCCAGCAGCCCTCGGGGCGGAGCCTACGAGCAGTACTTC
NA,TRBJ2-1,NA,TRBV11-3,CASSSDGTTSEQFF,TGTGCCAGCAGCTCAGACGGTACCACAAGTGAGCAGTTCTTC
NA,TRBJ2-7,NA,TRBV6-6,CASSYWQGLDEQYF,TGTGCCAGCAGTTACTGGCAGGGCTTGGACGAGCAGTACTTC
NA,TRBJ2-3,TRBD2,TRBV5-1,CASSLGLASTDTQYF,TGCGCCAGCAGCTTGGGACTAGCGAGCACAGATACGCAGTATTTT
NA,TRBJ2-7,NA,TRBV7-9,CASSLPSGGFEQYF,TGTGCCAGCAGCCTCCCGAGCGGTGGGTTCGAGCAGTACTTC
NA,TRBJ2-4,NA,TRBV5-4,CASSLGFKNIQYF,TGTGCCAGCAGCTTGGGGTTCAAAAACATTCAGTACTTC
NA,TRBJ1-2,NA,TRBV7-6,CASSLSQGRGYTF,TGTGCCAGCAGCTTATCACAGGGCCGGGGCTACACCTTC
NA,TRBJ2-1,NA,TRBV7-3,CASSLIGGAGSEQFF,TGTGCCAGCAGCTTAATAGGTGGGGCGGGTAGTGAGCAGTTCTTC
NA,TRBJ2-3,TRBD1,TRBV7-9,CASSQGDSQSTDTQYF,TGTGCCAGCAGCCAAGGGGACAGCCAGAGCACAGATACGCAGTATTTT
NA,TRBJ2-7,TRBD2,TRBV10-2,CASMGGYGYEQYF,TGCGCCAGCATGGGAGGGTATGGATACGAGCAGTACTTC
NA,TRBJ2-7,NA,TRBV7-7,CASSPMRSSYEQYF,TGTGCTAGCAGCCCCATGCGATCGTCCTACGAGCAGTACTTC
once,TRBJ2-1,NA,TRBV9,CASSATGDNEQFF,TGTGCCAGCAGCGCCACGGGTGACAATGAGCAGTTCTTC
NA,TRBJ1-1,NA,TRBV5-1,CASSGDRGPDEAFF,TGCGCCAGCAGCGGAGACCGGGGCCCTGATGAAGCTTTCTTT
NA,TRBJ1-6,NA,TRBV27,CASTSWDLTSNSPLHF,TGTGCCAGCACTTCGTGGGATCTCACGTCGAATTCACCCCTCCACTTT
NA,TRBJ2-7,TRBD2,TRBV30,CAWSLGLADSYEQYF,TGTGCCTGGAGTCTGGGACTAGCGGATTCCTACGAGCAGTACTTC
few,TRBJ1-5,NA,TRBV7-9,CASSSSSVAGQPQHF,TGTGCCAGCAGCTCATCATCAGTTGCGGGTCAGCCCCAGCATTTT
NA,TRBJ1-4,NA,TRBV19,CASWAVTNEKLFF,TGTGCCAGTTGGGCTGTTACTAATGAAAAACTGTTTTTT
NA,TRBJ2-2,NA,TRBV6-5,CASSWGLPTNTGELFF,TGTGCCAGCAGTTGGGGACTGCCGACGAACACCGGGGAGCTGTTTTTT